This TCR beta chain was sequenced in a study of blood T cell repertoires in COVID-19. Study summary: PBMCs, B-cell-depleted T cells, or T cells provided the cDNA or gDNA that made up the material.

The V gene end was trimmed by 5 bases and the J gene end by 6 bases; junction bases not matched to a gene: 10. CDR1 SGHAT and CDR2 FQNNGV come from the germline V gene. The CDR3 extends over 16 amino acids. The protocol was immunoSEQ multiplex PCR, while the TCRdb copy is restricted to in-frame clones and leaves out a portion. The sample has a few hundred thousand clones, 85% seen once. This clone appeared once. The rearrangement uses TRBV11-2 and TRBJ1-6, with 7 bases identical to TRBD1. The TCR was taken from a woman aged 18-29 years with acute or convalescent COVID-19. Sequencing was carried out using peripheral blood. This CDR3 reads CASSPRLQGSNSPLHF. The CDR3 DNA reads TGTGCCAGCAGCCCTCGTCTACAGGGGAGTAATTCACCCCTCCACTTT.